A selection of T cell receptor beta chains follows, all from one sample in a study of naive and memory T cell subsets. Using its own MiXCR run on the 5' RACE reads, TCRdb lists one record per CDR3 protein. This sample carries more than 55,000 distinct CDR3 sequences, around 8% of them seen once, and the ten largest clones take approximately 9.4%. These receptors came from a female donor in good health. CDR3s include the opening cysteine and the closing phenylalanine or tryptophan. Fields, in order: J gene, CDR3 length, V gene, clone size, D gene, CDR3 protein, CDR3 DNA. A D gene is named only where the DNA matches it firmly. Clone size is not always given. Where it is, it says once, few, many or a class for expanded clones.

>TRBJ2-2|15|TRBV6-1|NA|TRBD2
CASRRTSGVTGELFF
TGTGCCAGCAGGAGGACTAGCGGGGTCACCGGGGAGCTGTTTTTT
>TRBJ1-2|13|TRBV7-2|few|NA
CASSLNMDYGYTF
TGTGCCAGCAGCTTAAACATGGACTATGGCTACACCTTC
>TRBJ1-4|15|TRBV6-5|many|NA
CASRARGTTNEKLFF
TGTGCCAGCAGAGCTCGCGGGACAACTAATGAAAAACTGTTTTTT
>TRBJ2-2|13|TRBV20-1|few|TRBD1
CSAGQGFTGELFF
TGCAGTGCGGGACAGGGGTTTACCGGGGAGCTGTTTTTT
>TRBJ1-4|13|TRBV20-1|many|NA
CSVRQTTNEKLFF
TGCAGTGTGCGACAGACAACTAATGAAAAACTGTTTTTT
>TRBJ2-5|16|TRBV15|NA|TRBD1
CATSRGTRGPGETQYF
TGTGCCACCAGCAGAGGCACCAGGGGGCCAGGGGAGACCCAGTACTTC
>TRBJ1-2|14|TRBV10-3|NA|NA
CAISEKGPGYGYTF
TGTGCCATCAGTGAAAAGGGGCCGGGCTATGGCTACACCTTC
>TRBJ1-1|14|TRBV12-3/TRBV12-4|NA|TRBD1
CASSLGQESTEAFF
TGTGCCAGCAGTTTGGGACAGGAGAGCACTGAAGCTTTCTTT
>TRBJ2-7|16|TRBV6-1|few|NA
CASSEAIQRLYEEQYF
TGTGCCAGCAGTGAAGCTATACAGCGCCTGTACGAGGAGCAGTACTTC
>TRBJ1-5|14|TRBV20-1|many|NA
CSARTELDNQPQHF
TGCAGTGCCAGGACAGAGTTGGACAATCAGCCCCAGCATTTT
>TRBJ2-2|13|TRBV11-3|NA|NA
CASSPTGTGELFF
TGTGCCAGCAGCCCAACAGGGACCGGGGAGCTGTTTTTT
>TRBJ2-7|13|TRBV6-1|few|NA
CASISAGNYEQYF
TGTGCCAGCATTTCCGCAGGTAACTACGAGCAGTACTTC
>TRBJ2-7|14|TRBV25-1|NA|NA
CASSDRLRSYEQYF
TGTGCCAGCAGTGACCGCCTACGCTCCTACGAGCAGTACTTC
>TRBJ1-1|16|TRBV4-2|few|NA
CASSQVDSGCATEAFF
TGTGCCAGCAGCCAAGTTGACAGCGGGTGTGCAACTGAAGCTTTCTTT
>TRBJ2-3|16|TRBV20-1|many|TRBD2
CSARERLAGLTDTQYF
TGCAGTGCTAGAGAGAGACTAGCGGGCCTCACAGATACGCAGTATTTT
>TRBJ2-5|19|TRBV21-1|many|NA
CASSKACILTGAFQETQYF
TGTGCCAGCAGCAAAGCGTGTATCCTGACAGGGGCCTTCCAAGAGACCCAGTACTTC
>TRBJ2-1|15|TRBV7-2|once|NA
CASSLVGGPPDEQFF
TGTGCCAGCAGCTTAGTCGGGGGGCCCCCCGATGAGCAGTTCTTC
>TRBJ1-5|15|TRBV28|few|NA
CASRRVDSSNQPQHF
TGTGCCAGCAGACGAGTCGACAGTAGCAATCAGCCCCAGCATTTT
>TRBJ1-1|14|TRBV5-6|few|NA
CASSFGYRNTEAFF
TGTGCCAGCAGCTTTGGTTACAGGAACACTGAAGCTTTCTTT
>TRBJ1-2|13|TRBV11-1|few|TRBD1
CASSSRTGYGYTF
TGTGCCAGCAGCTCGCGGACAGGGTACGGCTACACCTTC
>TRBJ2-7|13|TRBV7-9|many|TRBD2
CASSLTGGYEQYF
TGTGCCAGCAGTTTAACCGGGGGGTACGAGCAGTACTTC
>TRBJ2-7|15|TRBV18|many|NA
CASSPLGGSSYEQYF
TGTGCCAGCTCACCTCTAGGGGGTAGCTCCTACGAGCAGTACTTC
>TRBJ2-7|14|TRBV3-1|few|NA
CASSQDGTSYEQYF
TGTGCCAGCAGCCAAGATGGTACGTCCTACGAGCAGTACTTC
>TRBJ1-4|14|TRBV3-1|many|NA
CASRDRLRGEKLFF
TGTGCCAGCAGGGACCGCCTAAGGGGAGAAAAACTGTTTTTT
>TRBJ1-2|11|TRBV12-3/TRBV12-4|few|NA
CASSLYDGYTF
TGTGCCAGCAGTTTATATGATGGCTACACCTTC
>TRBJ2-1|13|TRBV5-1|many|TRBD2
CASSLSLRGAQFF
TGCGCCAGTAGCCTTTCGTTGCGGGGGGCCCAGTTCTTC
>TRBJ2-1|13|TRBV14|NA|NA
CASSQDRGHEQFF
TGTGCCAGCAGCCAAGATAGAGGCCATGAGCAGTTCTTC
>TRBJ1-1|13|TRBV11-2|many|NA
CASSLEYTTEAFF
TGTGCCAGCAGCTTAGAGTATACCACTGAAGCTTTCTTT
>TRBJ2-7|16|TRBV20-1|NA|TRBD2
CSARDDSGTRVNEQYF
TGCAGTGCTAGAGACGATTCCGGGACTAGAGTAAACGAGCAGTACTTC
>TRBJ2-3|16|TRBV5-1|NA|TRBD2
CASSWGTSGKTDTQYF
TGCGCCAGCAGCTGGGGGACTAGCGGGAAGACAGATACGCAGTATTTT
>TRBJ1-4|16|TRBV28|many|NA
CASSLRRGLGNEKLFF
TGTGCCAGCAGTTTGAGGAGGGGCTTGGGTAATGAAAAACTGTTTTTT
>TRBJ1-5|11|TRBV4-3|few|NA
CASSQGGAQHF
TGCGCCAGCAGCCAAGGGGGAGCCCAGCATTTT
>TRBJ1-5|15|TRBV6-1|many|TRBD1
CASSQRTGTNQPQHF
TGTGCCAGCAGTCAGAGGACAGGGACAAATCAGCCCCAGCATTTT
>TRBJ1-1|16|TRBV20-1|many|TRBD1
CSASTGKRLEVTEAFF
TGCAGTGCATCGACAGGGAAGAGACTAGAGGTCACTGAAGCTTTCTTT
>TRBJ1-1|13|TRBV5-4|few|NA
CASSFSGNTEAFF
TGTGCCAGCAGCTTCAGCGGGAACACTGAAGCTTTCTTT
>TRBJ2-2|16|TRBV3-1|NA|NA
CASSPLGVWVSGELFF
TGTGCCAGCAGCCCCCTCGGAGTTTGGGTGTCCGGGGAGCTGTTTTTT
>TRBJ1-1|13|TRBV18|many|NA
CASSPGGDTEAFF
TGTGCCAGCTCACCAGGGGGGGACACTGAAGCTTTCTTT
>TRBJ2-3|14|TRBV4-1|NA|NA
CASSEATGTDTQYF
TGCGCCAGCAGCGAAGCGACGGGGACAGATACGCAGTATTTT
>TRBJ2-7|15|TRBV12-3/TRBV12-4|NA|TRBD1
CASSLFKGAPGGQYF
TGTGCCAGCAGTTTGTTCAAGGGGGCCCCGGGCGGGCAGTACTTC
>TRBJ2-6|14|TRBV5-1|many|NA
CASSPNSGANVLTF
TGCGCCAGCAGCCCGAACTCTGGGGCCAACGTCCTGACTTTC
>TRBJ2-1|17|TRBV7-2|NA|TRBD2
CASSPRRTSGGDNEQFF
TGTGCCAGCAGCCCCAGGAGAACTAGCGGGGGTGACAATGAGCAGTTCTTC
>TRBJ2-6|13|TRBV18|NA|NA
CASPPAGANVLTF
TGTGCCAGCCCCCCAGCTGGGGCCAACGTCCTGACTTTC
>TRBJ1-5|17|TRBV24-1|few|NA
CATSGTRGMSGNQPQHF
TGTGCCACCAGTGGGACCAGGGGAATGTCGGGCAATCAGCCCCAGCATTTT